The 2 T cell receptor beta chains reported below all come from one sample, sequenced in a study of identical twins. TCRdb re-called the 5' RACE reads through MiXCR, storing one row per CDR3 protein. The sample includes around 300,000 distinct CDR3 sequences, roughly 8.6% seen only once; the top ten take over 2%. The sample was also reused in another study, on yellow fever vaccine responses in identical twins.

What was sequenced was memory (CD45RO+) T cells sorted from blood. These receptors all come from a woman younger than 35 in good health.

This clonotype was found a few times. CDR3 sequence reads: CASSVGILTDTQYF. The CDR3, as DNA: TGTGCCAGCAGTGTCGGGATCCTCACAGATACGCAGTATTTT. The chain uses TRBV2 and TRBJ2-3; D possibly corresponds to TRBD2 (5 bases). Germline lookup yields CDR1 SNHLY and CDR2 FYNNEI. V was trimmed by 4 bases and J by 2 bases, leaving 10 bases between them. The CDR3 totals 14 residues.

Ten or more counts support this clonotype. The chain joins TRBV29-1 to TRBJ2-7; 7 nucleotides line up with TRBD2. Trimming took 7 bases from V and 6 from J; bases not matched to a gene: 15. The CDR3 spans 14 residues. The germline V gene encodes CDR1 SQVTM and CDR2 ANQGSEA. In nucleotides, the CDR3 is TGCAGCGCGAGCTCTAGCGGTATAGCCAGCGAGCAGTACTTC. Protein sequence: CSASSSGIASEQYF.